This T cell receptor (beta chain) was recovered during a study of response to subunit inactivated influenza vaccine. TCRdb ran MiXCR on the RT-PCR reads and lists one entry per CDR3 protein. The table shows about 700,000 distinct CDR3 sequences, with approximately 15% occurring only once. This clonotype was detected only once. What it binds is unknown. General observations from the study: Only a handful of new T cells, the authors suggested, are recruited with each seasonal influenza vaccination.

Germline CDR1 SGHKS, CDR2 YYEKEE (reference sequence). The germline V and J ends were trimmed by 4 bases and 5 bases, with 23 bases remaining between them. The CDR3 runs 17 residues. Sequencing used PBMCs from blood, obtained approximately 12 days after vaccination. This receptor was obtained from a man over 45 who received an inactivated influenza vaccine. This sequence joins TRBV5-5 and TRBJ2-3; the D gene could be TRBD1 or TRBD2 (7 bases each). The CDR3 loop reads CASSGGTAIAGRDTQYF. In nucleotides, the CDR3 is TGTGCCAGCAGCGGTGGGACAGCCATAGCGGGTCGAGATACGCAGTATTTT.